The sequence of this TCR beta chain was determined in a study of shared clonotypes between healthy human individuals. Study information: Used for every donor were three CD4 naive, three CD4 memory, two CD8 naive and one CD8 memory plate. Study outcomes and limitations: Memory subsets generally showed lower estimated richness than naive subsets.

The study separated CD4+ cells into CD45RA+ naive and CD45RA-negative memory subsets. V dropped 5 bases and J dropped 6; count of bases not matched to a gene: 8. Germline values: CDR1 SGHAT, CDR2 FQNNGV. The CDR3 sequence is 14 residues long. A remark on this clone: Its antigen is unknown.

Sequencing used immunoSEQ multiplex PCR; TCRdb keeps in-frame clones, though not all of them. In the table there are over 2 million clones, roughly 90% of which are singletons. This clonotype originated in a man aged 18-30 years in good health. Some clones in this sample may be carry-over from other donors' samples. This rearrangement joins TRBV11-2 to TRBJ2-3; 7 positions agree with TRBD1. Material: naive CD4+ T cells from PBMCs. Subset indicated: CD45RA+ positively selected. The CDR3 DNA reads as TGTGCCAGCAGCGCTCGATGGACAGGCGATACGCAGTATTTT. Translation: CASSARWTGDTQYF.